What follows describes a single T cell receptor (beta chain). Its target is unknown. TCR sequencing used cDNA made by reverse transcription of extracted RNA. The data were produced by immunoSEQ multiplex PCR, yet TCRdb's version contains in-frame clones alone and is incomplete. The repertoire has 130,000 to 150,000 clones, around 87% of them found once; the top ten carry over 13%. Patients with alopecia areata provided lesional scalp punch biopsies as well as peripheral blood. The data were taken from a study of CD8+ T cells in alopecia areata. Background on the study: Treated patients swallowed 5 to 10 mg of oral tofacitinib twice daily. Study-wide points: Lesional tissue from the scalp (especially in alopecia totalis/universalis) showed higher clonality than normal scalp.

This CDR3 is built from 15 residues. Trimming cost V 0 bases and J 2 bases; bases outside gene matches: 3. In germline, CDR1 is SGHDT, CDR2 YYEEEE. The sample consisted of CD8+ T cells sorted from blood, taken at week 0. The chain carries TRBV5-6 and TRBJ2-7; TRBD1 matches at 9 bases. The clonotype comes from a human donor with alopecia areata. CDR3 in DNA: TGTGCCAGCAGCTTGGGGCGACAGGGGGCCTACGAGCAGTACTTC. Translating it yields CASSLGRQGAYEQYF.